This TCR beta chain was obtained from a study of cytomegalovirus exposure and HLA in healthy donors. Study overall: The 120 validation repertoires, a later analysis reported, used the same platform as the approximately 730 repertoires from the first cohort. Study-wide points: Cytomegalovirus status was reportedly diagnosed by the classifier with high specificity and sensitivity. Cytomegalovirus-associated TCR beta chains were listed, numbering some 170. According to a subsequent analysis, TCR clusters from the first cohort were inclined to appear together in the 110 or so validation repertoires.

V lost 2 bases, J lost 3 bases, and 9 bases lay in between. Germline values: CDR1 SGHNT, CDR2 YYREEE (reference sequence). The CDR3 spans 14 residues. This clone appeared a single time. Its antigen is as yet unknown. Only in-frame clones appear in the TCRdb table, and some are missing; sequencing was by immunoSEQ multiplex PCR. This sample has around 300,000 clones, with 80% to 90% found just once. Sequenced: PBMCs. The chain links TRBV5-4 to TRBJ2-1; no definite D call. The TCR was taken from a woman under 30 in good health and CMV-seronegative. The CDR3 bases are TGTGCCAGCAGCTTTGGTCAGCGCTACAATGAGCAGTTCTTC. Translating gives CASSFGQRYNEQFF. The whole variable domain, remainder taken from reference TRBV5-4 and TRBJ2-1, is ETGVTQSPTHLIKTRGQQVTLRCSSQSGHNTVSWYQQALGQGPQFIFQYYREEENGRGNFPPRFSGLQFPNYSSELNVNALELDDSALYLCASSFGQRYNEQFFGPGTRLTVL.